This TCR beta chain was retrieved from a study of blood T cell repertoires in COVID-19. Across the whole study: The United States, Italy and Spain provided the acute and convalescent COVID-19 samples. Nucleic acid was either cDNA or gDNA, and it came from T cells, B-cell-depleted T cells, or PBMCs.

In germline, CDR1 is KGHSH, CDR2 LQKENI. CDR3 size: 14 residues. Deletions cut 5 bases from V and 3 bases from J, with 13 bases between. The cohort comprised adults aged 18 to 89 years residing in some 24 US areas. Authors' processing steps: For nucleated cells, counts were estimated from reference gene primer amplification. Profiling relied on immunoSEQ multiplex PCR, and the TCRdb table lists in-frame clones only, not all of them. From that table come the V and J calls and clone size; the DNA was used to work out D and trimming. The sample has 200,000 or so clones; approximately 84% are singletons. The sequencing input was PBMCs or T cells enriched from blood (not recorded which). The origin of this receptor is a man aged 55 to 70 who had recovered from COVID-19. The chain joins TRBV18 to TRBJ1-2; D ambiguous. Written as DNA, the CDR3 is TGTGCCAGCTCATCAAGGACCGGGGACTATGGCTACACCTTC. Translated, it gives CASSSRTGDYGYTF. Combining the CDR3 with reference TRBV18 and TRBJ1-2 gives the whole variable domain NAGVMQNPRHLVRRRGQEARLRCSPMKGHSHVYWYRQLPEEGLKFMVYLQKENIIDESGMPKERFSAEFPKEGPSILRIQQVVRGDSAAYFCASSSRTGDYGYTFGSGTRLTVV.